This is a list of T cell receptor beta chains from one sample in a study of shared clonotypes between healthy human individuals. Sequencing used immunoSEQ multiplex PCR; TCRdb keeps in-frame clones, though not all of them. The sample holds about 990,000 clones, 70% to 80% seen once. The sample comprised memory CD4+ T cells from PBMCs. The receptors stem from a man aged 18 to 29 in good health. Some clones in this sample may be carry-over from other donors' samples. CDR3s include the opening cysteine and the closing phenylalanine or tryptophan. D genes are given only for firm matches. Only part of the rows carry a size: once, few, many, or a class if the clone is expanded.

D gene	clone size	V gene	J gene	CDR3 protein	CDR3 DNA
-	-	TRBV7-6	TRBJ2-3	CASSYGVGADTQYF	TGTGCCAGCAGCTACGGGGTAGGCGCAGATACGCAGTATTTT
TRBD1	few	TRBV2	TRBJ2-7	CASSRDRVYEQYF	TGTGCCAGCAGTCGGGACAGGGTCTACGAGCAGTACTTC
-	-	TRBV5-6	TRBJ2-5	CASSLSRAAMETQYF	TGTGCCAGCAGCTTGAGTCGGGCAGCCATGGAGACCCAGTACTTC
TRBD1	once	TRBV2	TRBJ2-1	CASSGQGSEQFF	TGTGCCAGCAGTGGACAGGGAAGTGAGCAGTTCTTC
-	many	TRBV11-2	TRBJ2-1	CASSNTWRTVYNEQFF	TGTGCCAGCAGCAACACCTGGCGGACAGTATACAATGAGCAGTTCTTC
-	-	TRBV7-9	TRBJ2-2	CASSSQGLFF	TGTGCCAGCAGCTCCCAGGGGCTGTTTTTT
TRBD2	many	TRBV5-1	TRBJ2-7	CASSLVDGRADEQYF	TGCGCCAGCAGCTTGGTTGACGGGAGGGCCGACGAGCAGTACTTC
-	-	TRBV6-1	TRBJ2-2	CASIRGTTGELFF	TGTGCCAGCATACGGGGGACCACCGGGGAGCTGTTTTTT
-	-	TRBV6-4	TRBJ1-1	CASRTEGSGITEAFF	TGTGCCAGCAGGACGGAGGGGAGCGGGATCACTGAAGCTTTCTTT
-	many	TRBV15	TRBJ2-5	CATSRERQGGETQYF	TGTGCCACCAGCAGAGAACGACAGGGAGGAGAGACCCAGTACTTC
TRBD2	-	TRBV15	TRBJ2-3	CATSRGSGGDRDTQYF	TGTGCCACCAGCAGAGGTTCGGGAGGGGATCGAGATACGCAGTATTTT
-	few	TRBV5-1	TRBJ2-7	CASSADRGLYEQYF	TGCGCCAGCAGCGCGGATAGAGGGCTTTACGAGCAGTACTTC
-	-	TRBV5-1	TRBJ2-7	CASSLAPQDSYEQYF	TGCGCCAGCAGCTTGGCCCCCCAGGACTCCTACGAGCAGTACTTC
-	-	TRBV12-5	TRBJ2-2	CASGRPTGELFF	TGTGCTAGTGGTCGTCCCACCGGGGAGCTGTTTTTT
-	few	TRBV2	TRBJ1-5	CASTGGLGTRNQPQHF	TGTGCCAGCACTGGGGGCCTTGGGACGAGAAATCAGCCCCAGCATTTT
-	-	TRBV2	TRBJ1-4	CASSPDPYGATNEKLFF	TGTGCCAGCAGCCCAGACCCGTACGGTGCAACTAATGAAAAACTGTTTTTT
-	-	TRBV7-2	TRBJ1-6	CASSYETLPLHF	TGTGCCAGCAGCTACGAGACCCTACCCCTCCACTTT
-	-	TRBV7-6	TRBJ2-5	CASSSLSGRGGTQYF	TGTGCCAGCAGCTCGCTTAGTGGCAGGGGAGGGACCCAGTACTTC
-	-	TRBV18	TRBJ1-5	CASSLRPGVEADQPQHF	TGTGCCAGCTCACTTCGGCCGGGGGTCGAGGCGGATCAGCCCCAGCATTTT
-	-	TRBV4-1	TRBJ2-2	CASSQDARGTGELFF	TGCGCCAGCAGCCAAGATGCCAGGGGCACCGGGGAGCTGTTTTTT
TRBD2	-	TRBV28	TRBJ2-1	CASSLRTSGNTLSRGNEQFF	TGTGCCAGCAGTTTAAGGACTAGCGGGAACACTCTTTCTCGGGGCAATGAGCAGTTCTTC
-	-	TRBV19	TRBJ2-7	CASSRGGSSYEQYF	TGTGCCAGTAGCAGGGGAGGGTCCTCCTACGAGCAGTACTTC